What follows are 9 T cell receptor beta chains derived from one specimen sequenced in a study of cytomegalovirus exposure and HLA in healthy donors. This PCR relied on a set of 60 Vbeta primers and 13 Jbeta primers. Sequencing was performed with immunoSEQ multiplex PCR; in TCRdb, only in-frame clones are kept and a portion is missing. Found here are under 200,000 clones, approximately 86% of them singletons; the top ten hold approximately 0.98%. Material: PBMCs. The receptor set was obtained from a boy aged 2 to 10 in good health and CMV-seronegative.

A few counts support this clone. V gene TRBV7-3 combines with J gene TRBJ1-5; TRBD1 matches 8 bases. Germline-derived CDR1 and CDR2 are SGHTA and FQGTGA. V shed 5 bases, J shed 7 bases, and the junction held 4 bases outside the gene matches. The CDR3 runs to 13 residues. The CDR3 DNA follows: TGTGCCAGCAGCCCGGACAGGGCCCAGCCCCAGCATTTT. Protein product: CASSPDRAQPQHF.

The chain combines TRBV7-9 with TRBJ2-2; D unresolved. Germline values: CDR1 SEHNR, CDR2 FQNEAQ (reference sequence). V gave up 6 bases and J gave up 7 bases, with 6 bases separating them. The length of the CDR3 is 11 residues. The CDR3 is CASRHDGELFF. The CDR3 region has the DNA TGTGCCAGCAGACATGACGGGGAGCTGTTTTTT.

The CDR3 sequence: CSVWGRHTDTQYF. DNA of the CDR3: TGCAGCGTTTGGGGGCGACACACAGATACGCAGTATTTT. V and J are TRBV29-1 and TRBJ2-3, with D perhaps matching TRBD1 (6 bases). The CDR3 runs 13 residues. CDR1 SQVTM and CDR2 ANQGSEA come from the germline V gene. Trimming removed 5 bases from V and 2 bases from J, with 11 bases in between.

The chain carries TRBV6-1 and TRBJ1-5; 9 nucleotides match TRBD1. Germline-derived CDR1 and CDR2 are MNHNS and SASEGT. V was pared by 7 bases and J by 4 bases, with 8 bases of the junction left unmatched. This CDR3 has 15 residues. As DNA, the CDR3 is TGTGCCAGCACTCGGACAGGGGCCTCGAATCAGCCCCAGCATTTT. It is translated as CASTRTGASNQPQHF.

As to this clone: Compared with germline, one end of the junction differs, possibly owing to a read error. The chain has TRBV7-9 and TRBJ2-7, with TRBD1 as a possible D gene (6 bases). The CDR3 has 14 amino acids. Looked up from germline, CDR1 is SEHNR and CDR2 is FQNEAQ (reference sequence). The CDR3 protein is CSSSSGDDSYEQYF. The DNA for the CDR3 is TGTTCCAGCAGCTCAGGGGATGACTCCTACGAGCAGTACTTC.

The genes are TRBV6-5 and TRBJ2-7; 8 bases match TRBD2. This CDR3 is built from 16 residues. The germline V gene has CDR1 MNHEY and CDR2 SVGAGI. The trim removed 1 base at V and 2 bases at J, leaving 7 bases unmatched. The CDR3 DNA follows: TGTGCCAGCAGTTACTGGCAGGGACTAGGAGCCTACGAGCAGTACTTC. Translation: CASSYWQGLGAYEQYF.

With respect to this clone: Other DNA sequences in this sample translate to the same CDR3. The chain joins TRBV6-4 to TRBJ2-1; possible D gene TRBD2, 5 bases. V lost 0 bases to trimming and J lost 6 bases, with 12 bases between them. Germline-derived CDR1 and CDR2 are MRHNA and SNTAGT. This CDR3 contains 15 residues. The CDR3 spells CASSDSADPPNEQFF. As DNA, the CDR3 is TGTGCCAGCAGTGACTCAGCGGACCCCCCCAATGAGCAGTTCTTC.

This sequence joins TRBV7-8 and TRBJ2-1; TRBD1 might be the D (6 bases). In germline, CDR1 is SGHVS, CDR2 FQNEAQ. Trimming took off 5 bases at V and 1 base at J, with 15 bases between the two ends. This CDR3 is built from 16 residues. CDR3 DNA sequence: TGTGCCAGCAGCCGGAACGGACAGCGATCCTACAATGAGCAGTTCTTC. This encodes CASSRNGQRSYNEQFF.

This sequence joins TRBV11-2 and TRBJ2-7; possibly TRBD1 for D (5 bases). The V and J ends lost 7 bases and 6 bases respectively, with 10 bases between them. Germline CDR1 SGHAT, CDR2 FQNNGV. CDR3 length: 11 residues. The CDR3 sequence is CASTQGSEQYF. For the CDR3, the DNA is TGTGCCAGCACCCAGGGAAGCGAGCAGTACTTC.